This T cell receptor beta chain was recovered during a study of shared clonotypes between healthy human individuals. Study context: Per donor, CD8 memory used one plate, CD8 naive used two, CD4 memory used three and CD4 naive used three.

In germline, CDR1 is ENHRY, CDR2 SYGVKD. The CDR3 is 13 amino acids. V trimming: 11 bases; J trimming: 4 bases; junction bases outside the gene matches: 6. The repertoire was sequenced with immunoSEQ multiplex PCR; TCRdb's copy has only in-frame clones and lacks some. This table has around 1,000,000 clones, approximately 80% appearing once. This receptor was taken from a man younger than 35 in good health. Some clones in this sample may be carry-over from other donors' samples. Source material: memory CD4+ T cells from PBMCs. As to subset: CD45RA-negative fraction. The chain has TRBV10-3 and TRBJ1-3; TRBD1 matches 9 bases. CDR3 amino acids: CAVRTGVGNTIYF. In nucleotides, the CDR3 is TGTGCCGTTCGGACAGGGGTAGGAAACACCATATATTTT.